This T cell receptor beta chain was documented in a study of T cell clusters in autoimmune cytopenias. About this clonotype itself: As yet, its antigen is unknown.

TRB rearrangements were amplified by touch-down multiplex PCR with mixed TRB-A/B primers. TCRdb re-called the multiplex PCR reads and shows each CDR3 protein once, DNA omitted. The sample spans some 11,000 distinct CDR3 sequences; the ten largest clones claim roughly 20%. Regarding the study as a whole: The T cell clusters came from computational analysis alone and lack functional validation.

Some 39,000 genome equivalents of blood DNA were amplified for TRB. These sequences were also reported in another study, on T cell repertoires in aging, cancer and after chemotherapy. That work contributes: Donors were grouped into six age bands spanning 30 or younger through 70 or older. In cancer patients, declining TCR diversity with age involved lost richness and lost evenness. In each cancer cohort, median generation probability increased across chemotherapy, suggesting thymic output rebounded.

The receptor was isolated from a human donor in good health. The material sequenced was peripheral blood.

This CDR3 reads CASGDRGQPQHF. The chain combines TRBV27 with TRBJ1-5; TCRdb gives TRBD1 as the D gene, but with no DNA this cannot be confirmed. CDR3 length: 12 residues. Germline loops: CDR1 MNHEY, CDR2 SMNVEV (reference sequence).